The present T cell receptor beta chain was sequenced within a study of blood T cell repertoires in COVID-19. At the level of the study: COVID-19 samples from acute and convalescent phases originated in the United States, Italy and Spain. T cells, B-cell-depleted T cells, or PBMCs supplied cDNA or gDNA.

Original handling: Quantification of nucleated cells was approximated via reference gene primer amplification. Here immunoSEQ multiplex PCR was the method, and the copy in TCRdb shows in-frame clones only, minus some. V and J calls and clone size follow that table, whereas D and trimming were derived from the DNA. The sample holds 200,000 to 250,000 clones, about 84% seen once. CDR3 length: 17 residues. Trimming took 4 bases from V and 4 from J; bases not matched to a gene: 10. From germline, CDR1 is SGHDN and CDR2 FVKESK. Specimen: peripheral blood. The TCR comes from a human donor in a cohort sampled during active COVID-19. The rearrangement joins TRBV14 to TRBJ2-2; TRBD1 matches 9 bases. CDR3 bases: TGTGCCAGCAGCCCTCCACAGGGGGCGCGTGGCACCGGGGAGCTGTTTTTT. It is translated as CASSPPQGARGTGELFF.